This TCR beta chain was documented in a study of cytomegalovirus exposure and HLA in healthy donors. V lost 4 bases, J lost 0 bases, and 10 bases stayed unmatched. The germline V gene has CDR1 SGHTS and CDR2 YDEGEE. The CDR3 runs to 17 residues. PCR primers comprised 60 Vbeta and 13 Jbeta primers. The table came from immunoSEQ multiplex PCR; TCRdb's copy has only in-frame clones and leaves some out. The table has over 100,000 clones, around four fifths seen once. The source material was PBMCs. The genes are TRBV5-8 and TRBJ2-1; 7 positions match TRBD2. The origin of this receptor is a man aged 35-49 years in good health and CMV-seronegative. The CDR3 loop reads CASSHQGGSSSYNEQFF. The CDR3 coding sequence is TGTGCCAGCAGCCATCAGGGCGGGAGTTCCTCCTACAATGAGCAGTTCTTC.